The rows below give T cell receptor beta chains drawn from one sample of a study of blood T cell repertoires in COVID-19. Generated by immunoSEQ multiplex PCR, the TCRdb table keeps only in-frame clones and is missing some. This table holds tens of thousands of clones, around nine tenths found once. Specimen: peripheral blood. The source of these receptors is a man between 70 and 80 years old with COVID-19, enrolled during active disease. The conserved cysteine and the conserved F or W are not part of the CDR3 here.

j_call	v_call	cdr3_aa
TRBJ2-1	TRBV20-1	SASGGTSGSYEQF
TRBJ2-7	TRBV2	ASSGQISYEQY
TRBJ2-7	TRBV5-1	ASSLAGFEQY
TRBJ1-1	TRBV6-1	ASSSYMNTEAF
TRBJ1-1	TRBV18	ASGRKDNTEAF
TRBJ2-1	TRBV4-2	ASRGARALWDEQF
TRBJ2-7	TRBV7-9	ASSGGLSGVEQY
TRBJ1-1	TRBV18	ASSPAGNTEAF
TRBJ2-7	TRBV29-1	SVEDGGKYEQY
TRBJ2-7	TRBV19	ASSIGAGTGSPQQY
TRBJ1-1	TRBV5-1	ASSLLVRGPMNTEAF
TRBJ2-5	TRBV7-7	ASSSTGSSGETQY
TRBJ2-1	TRBV19	ASSPRAGESYNEQF
TRBJ1-2	TRBV27	ASSLQGRTNYGYT
TRBJ2-2	TRBV27	ASSPDPAGATGELF
TRBJ1-6	TRBV6-4	ASSWTGVRNSPLH
TRBJ1-4	TRBV7-2	ASSSRQGPNEKLF
TRBJ2-7	TRBV11-2	ASSFQLNYEQY
TRBJ2-3	TRBV24-1	ATSDPRETDTQY
TRBJ2-3	TRBV7-6	ASSFRPGLAGGPRTDTQY
TRBJ2-3	TRBV5-6	ASSPWTGSPTQY
TRBJ1-4	TRBV6-5	ASSPNTGWNEKLF
TRBJ2-7	TRBV27	ASSSAGYEQY
TRBJ1-2	TRBV29-1	SVEDLRSGYT
TRBJ2-7	TRBV6-5	ASSYLYEQY
TRBJ1-1	TRBV18	ASSPTGSSEAF
TRBJ2-6	TRBV3-1/TRBV3-2	ASSLSGSGANVLT
TRBJ2-5	TRBV7-2	ASSFASAGQETQY
TRBJ2-5	TRBV7-7	ASSLGQTETQY
TRBJ1-1	TRBV18	ASSRGGRRPNTEAF
TRBJ2-1	TRBV30	AWRVGTEAYLSLSEQF
TRBJ2-7	TRBV27	ASMSGSGFEQY
TRBJ2-5	TRBV3-1/TRBV3-2	ASSQDTRTQY
TRBJ2-5	TRBV6-5	ASSYGREETQY
TRBJ1-1	TRBV13	ASSFRAGGREAF
TRBJ1-4	TRBV12-3/TRBV12-4	ASSSEEKLF
TRBJ2-2	TRBV27	ASSLSLGELF
TRBJ1-3	TRBV5-1	ASSLAQASSGNTIY
TRBJ2-1	TRBV6-5	ASSYSVGSSGYEQF
TRBJ1-3	TRBV19	ATLPQGLSGNTIY
TRBJ1-4	TRBV5-4	ASSSGQGRGTNEKLF
TRBJ2-5	TRBV29-1	SVVDRLYQETQY
TRBJ1-5	TRBV7-9	ASSFRGQPQH
TRBJ2-7	TRBV7-2	ASSSPRTDLSEQY
TRBJ1-1	TRBV7-9	ASSASGITHTEAF